These 3 T cell receptor beta chains were sequenced from one sample in a study of CD8+ T cells in alopecia areata. Isolated RNA was reverse transcribed into cDNA used as the sequencing template. Clones were read by immunoSEQ multiplex PCR, and TCRdb kept only the in-frame ones, dropping some. The table lists about 120,000 clones, over 60% of them singletons. The specimen was CD4+ T cells sorted from blood. These receptor sequences come from a human donor in good health.

This clone was seen only once. The chain is built from TRBV4-1 and TRBJ2-2; D is perhaps TRBD1 or TRBD2 (5 bases each). Germline lookup yields CDR1 MGHRA and CDR2 YSYEKL. Trimming left V 2 bases short and J 6 bases short, with 16 bases between. CDR3 size: 16 residues. CDR3 DNA sequence: TGCGCCAGCAGCCAACCGGGACGCACCTATCCCGGGGAGCTGTTTTTT. Protein sequence: CASSQPGRTYPGELFF.

The rearrangement uses TRBV29-1 and TRBJ1-2, with a possible D match to TRBD1 (6 bases). Germline V gene sequence: CDR1 SQVTM, CDR2 ANQGSEA. The CDR3 sequence is 16 residues long. Trimming left V 4 bases short and J 4 bases short, with 22 bases between. The CDR3 nucleotides read TGCAGCGTTGGGAGGACAGACGGAAGTCCGGGCTATGGCTACACCTTC. Translating it yields CSVGRTDGSPGYGYTF.

This chain uses TRBV29-1 with TRBJ1-2; 9 positions agree with TRBD1. The CDR3 is 14 residues long. In germline, CDR1 is SQVTM, CDR2 ANQGSEA. After removal of 7 bases from V and 7 bases from J, the junction contained 13 bases not matched to a gene. The CDR3 region has the DNA TGCAGCGAGACAACAGGGGGCCGGCCTGGTGGCTACACCTTC. This encodes CSETTGGRPGGYTF.